One and the same sample provided the 3 T cell receptor beta chains below, sequenced in a study of cytomegalovirus exposure and HLA in healthy donors. PCR amplification relied on 60 Vbeta primers (plus 13 Jbeta primers). Method: immunoSEQ multiplex PCR; TCRdb's copy keeps in-frame clones and lacks some. The sample consists of some 150,000 clones, 75% of them appearing once. Sequenced input: PBMCs. These receptors all come from a man in his forties in good health and CMV-seronegative.

The chain recombines TRBV27 with TRBJ2-3, with D unresolved. This CDR3 has 16 amino acids. Looked up from germline, CDR1 is MNHEY and CDR2 is SMNVEV (reference sequence). Deletions cut 3 bases from V and 3 bases from J, with 16 bases between. The CDR3, as DNA: TGTGCCAGCAGTTTGGGTCCCAGGCCAAGGACAGATACGCAGTATTTT. It encodes CASSLGPRPRTDTQYF.

The chain carries TRBV7-9 and TRBJ1-6; D unresolved. CDR1 is SEHNR and CDR2 is FQNEAQ in the germline V gene (reference sequence). CDR3 size: 13 residues. The V end lost 5 bases, the J end lost 7 bases, and 9 bases lay between the germline ends. CDR3 amino acids: CASSPPENSPLHF. The CDR3 DNA is TGTGCCAGCAGCCCACCGGAGAATTCACCCCTCCACTTT.

This clone came up once. The V and J genes are TRBV19 and TRBJ1-2; D perhaps matches TRBD1 (6 bases). The CDR3 length is 14 residues. Germline V gene data show CDR1 as LNHDA and CDR2 as SQIVND (reference sequence). Deletions cut 7 bases from V and 7 bases from J, with 19 bases between. CDR3 loop: CASTNPGTLTGYTF. The CDR3 bases are TGTGCCAGTACTAATCCCGGGACACTGACTGGCTACACCTTC.